These 27 T cell receptor beta chains were sequenced from one sample in a study of T cell responses to AZD1222 COVID-19 vaccine. Here immunoSEQ multiplex PCR was the method, and the copy in TCRdb shows in-frame clones only, minus some. The table records 77,000 or so clones, roughly nine tenths of them present only once. Specimen: peripheral blood, collected on day 0 of AZD1222 vaccination. Receptors originate from an adult in good health.

This clone was seen many times. The chain has TRBV28 and TRBJ1-1; D is uncertain. Germline-derived CDR1 and CDR2 are MDHEN and SYDVKM. The CDR3 spans 15 residues. Trimming cost V 2 bases and J 1 base, with 11 bases left between them. CDR3 in amino acids: CASSLGGRRNTEAFF. The DNA for the CDR3 is TGTGCCAGCAGTTTAGGTGGCAGGCGGAACACTGAAGCTTTCTTT.

This chain links TRBV6-5 with TRBJ1-2; 8 nucleotides agree with TRBD1. Germline lookup yields CDR1 MNHEY and CDR2 SVGAGI. The J segment lost 4 bases and the V segment lost 6 bases, leaving 10 bases of the junction unmatched. The CDR3 runs to 15 residues. The CDR3 spells CASRPPRGQGYGYTF. DNA of the CDR3: TGTGCCAGCAGACCCCCCAGGGGGCAGGGCTATGGCTACACCTTC.

Turning to this clone: Sequence at one end of the junction differs from germline and may be a read error. The CDR3 bases are TGTGCCACCAGCAGAGATGAACTAGCGGGAGAAATCTTC. This translates into CATSRDELAGEIF. The chain has TRBV15 and TRBJ2-1; 11 bases agree with TRBD2. Germline CDR1 is LNHNV and CDR2 is YYDKDF (reference sequence). This CDR3 contains 13 residues.

This rearrangement joins TRBV11-2 to TRBJ2-3; D unclear. Germline V lookup: CDR1 SGHAT, CDR2 FQNNGV. V shed 1 base and J shed 6 bases, with 8 bases lying between them. This CDR3 is built from 13 residues. The CDR3 DNA is TGTGCCAGCAGCTTAGCCGGACCCGATACGCAGTATTTT. This encodes CASSLAGPDTQYF.

The V gene is TRBV19, the J gene TRBJ2-2; no reliable D call. The CDR3 contains 13 residues. V gave up 8 bases and J gave up 4 bases, with 11 bases separating them. Looked up from germline, CDR1 is LNHDA and CDR2 is SQIVND (reference sequence). CDR3 coding DNA: TGTGCCAGTTCGAAGGGATTCACCGGGGAGCTGTTTTTT. Protein product: CASSKGFTGELFF.

V is TRBV6-2 or TRBV6-3 and J is TRBJ2-3; 13 nucleotides agree with TRBD2. This CDR3 spans 17 amino acids. J lost 6 bases, V lost 4 bases, and 10 bases had no gene match. CDR1 is MNHEY and CDR2 is SVGEGT in the germline V gene. The CDR3 DNA reads TGTGCCAGCAGTTCCGATCGGACTAGCGGGAGTCCCGATACGCAGTATTTT. Translation gives CASSSDRTSGSPDTQYF.

The CDR3 sequence: CAIKTAEGYTF. CDR3 nucleotide sequence: TGTGCCATCAAGACGGCGGAGGGCTACACCTTC. The genes are TRBV10-3 and TRBJ1-2; D not resolved. Per the germline V gene, CDR1 is ENHRY and CDR2 is SYGVKD. Trimming took off 7 bases at V and 8 bases at J, with 11 bases between the two ends. The CDR3 covers 11 residues.

The J gene is TRBJ1-1, the V gene TRBV7-9, with D hard to call. Trimming removed 3 bases from V and 0 bases from J, with 8 bases in between. This CDR3 comprises 14 residues. Per germline, CDR1 SEHNR and CDR2 FQNEAQ (reference sequence). CDR3 sequence reads: CASSLTAMNTEAFF. CDR3 coding DNA: TGTGCCAGCAGCTTGACGGCTATGAACACTGAAGCTTTCTTT. Supplemented by reference TRBV7-9 and TRBJ1-1, the full variable domain reads DTGVSQNPRHKITKRGQNVTFRCDPISEHNRLYWYRQTLGQGPEFLTYFQNEAQLEKSRLLSDRFSAERPKGSFSTLEIQRTEQGDSAMYLCASSLTAMNTEAFFGQGTRLTVV.

This chain connects TRBV3-1 (or the pseudogene TRBV3-2) to TRBJ2-5, with 8 bases aligning to TRBD1. The germline V gene encodes CDR1 LGHDT and CDR2 YNNKEL (reference sequence). This CDR3 spans 17 amino acids. Germline trimming cut 0 bases from V and 5 bases from J; bases unmatched to any gene: 11. CDR3 residues: CASSQDPWTGRWETQYF. The CDR3 nucleotides read TGTGCCAGCAGCCAAGATCCTTGGACAGGGCGGTGGGAGACCCAGTACTTC.

The chain joins TRBV5-1 to TRBJ2-3, with D uncertain. The CDR3 contains 11 residues. The germline V and J ends were trimmed by 3 bases and 6 bases, with 5 bases remaining between them. The germline V gene has CDR1 SGHRS and CDR2 YFSETQ. CDR3 loop: CASSSPDTQYF. In nucleotides, the CDR3 is TGCGCCAGCAGCTCCCCGGATACGCAGTATTTT.

V is TRBV5-1 and J is TRBJ2-1; 15 nucleotides agree with TRBD2. After removal of 3 bases from V and 9 bases from J, the junction contained 4 bases not matched to a gene. Germline CDR1 and CDR2: SGHRS and YFSETQ. The CDR3 sequence is 15 residues long. CDR3 nucleotide sequence: TGCGCCAGCAGCTGGGGACTAGCGGGAGGAGGTGAGCAGTTCTTC. This sequence encodes CASSWGLAGGGEQFF.

The rearrangement joins TRBV5-6 to TRBJ2-7; D may match TRBD1 or TRBD2 (5 bases each). The ends were cut back, 0 bases at V and 2 bases at J, with 15 bases in the middle. Germline assignment: CDR1 SGHDT and CDR2 YYEEEE. The CDR3 has 16 residues. This chain's CDR3 is CASSLGGPHTPYEQYF. Here the CDR3 DNA reads TGTGCCAGCAGCTTGGGGGGACCCCATACCCCCTACGAGCAGTACTTC.

The chain has TRBV2 and TRBJ1-1; a possible D gene is TRBD1 (6 bases). CDR3 length: 13 residues. The V gene lost 5 bases and the J gene lost 2 bases, with 9 bases spanning the gap. Germline CDR1 reads SNHLY; CDR2 reads FYNNEI. The CDR3 sequence is CASSSDSNTEAFF. CDR3 sequence (DNA): TGTGCCAGCAGTTCGGACAGTAACACTGAAGCTTTCTTT.

The rearrangement links TRBV19 to TRBJ2-7; D is uncertain. The germline V gene has CDR1 LNHDA and CDR2 SQIVND (reference sequence). Trimming removed 4 bases from V and 2 bases from J, with 6 bases in between. The CDR3 contains 12 residues. In nucleotides, the CDR3 is TGTGCCAGTAGTAACTCCGCCTACGAGCAGTACTTC. This translates into CASSNSAYEQYF.

The rearrangement uses TRBV5-5 and TRBJ1-2, with no clear D. The CDR3 is made up of 12 amino acids. CDR1 and CDR2 (germline): SGHKS, YYEKEE (reference sequence). The V and J ends lost 0 bases and 7 bases respectively, with 7 bases between them. CDR3 coding DNA: TGTGCCAGCAGCTTGGCGGCGTCTGGCTACACCTTC. Amino acids: CASSLAASGYTF.

In DNA, the CDR3 is TGCGCCAGCAGCTTGACAGGTAATGAGCAGTTCTTC. Protein sequence: CASSLTGNEQFF. The chain employs TRBV5-1 and TRBJ2-1; D might be TRBD1 (5 bases). CDR3 length: 12 amino acids. Germline V gene sequence: CDR1 SGHRS, CDR2 YFSETQ. V was cut by 1 base and J by 7 bases, with 6 bases left in between. The full variable domain, with the rest looked up from reference TRBV5-1 and TRBJ2-1, is KAGVTQTPRYLIKTRGQQVTLSCSPISGHRSVSWYQQTPGQGLQFLFEYFSETQRNKGNFPGRFSGRQFSNSRSEMNVSTLELGDSALYLCASSLTGNEQFFGPGTRLTVL.

V is TRBV11-2 and J is TRBJ1-2; D is unclear. The germline V and J ends were trimmed by 0 bases and 5 bases, with 13 bases remaining between them. CDR1 and CDR2 from the germline V gene are SGHAT and FQNNGV. This CDR3 is built from 15 residues. The CDR3 reads CASSLEAVPRYGYTF. The CDR3 DNA reads as TGTGCCAGCAGCTTAGAGGCGGTACCTCGGTATGGCTACACCTTC.

V is TRBV11-1 and J is TRBJ2-2, with 8 bases fitting TRBD2. V trimming: 6 bases; J trimming: 2 bases; junction bases outside the gene matches: 8. Germline CDR1 is SGHAT and CDR2 is FQDESV (reference sequence). CDR3 length: 16 amino acids. This CDR3 reads CASSHKAGENTGELFF. The CDR3 DNA is TGTGCCAGCAGTCATAAAGCGGGAGAAAACACCGGGGAGCTGTTTTTT.

This clone came up once. The CDR3 coding sequence is TGTGCCAGCAGTGACTCCCTAGCGGGAGGTAGGGATGAGCAGTTCTTC. Protein: CASSDSLAGGRDEQFF. The V and J genes are TRBV6-4 and TRBJ2-1; 11 nucleotides line up with TRBD2. The CDR3 has 16 amino acids. In germline, CDR1 is MRHNA, CDR2 SNTAGT. V lost 0 bases to trimming and J lost 8 bases; unmatched junction nucleotides: 6.

This clone was counted a few times. DNA for the CDR3: TGTGCCAGCAGTTTACTACAGGGCGAAGCTTTCTTT. Encoded protein: CASSLLQGEAFF. The chain combines TRBV28 with TRBJ1-1, with D perhaps TRBD1 (6 bases). The CDR3 totals 12 residues. V lost 2 bases and J lost 8, with 9 bases in between. The V gene's germline CDR1 is MDHEN and CDR2 SYDVKM.

This clone appeared a single time. V usage is TRBV12-3 or TRBV12-4 and J usage is TRBJ1-5; D is ambiguous. Trimming left V 6 bases short and J 3 bases short, with 9 bases between. The CDR3 runs 13 residues. The CDR3 loop reads CASSNQDNQPQHF. The CDR3 DNA is TGTGCCAGCAGCAACCAGGACAATCAGCCCCAGCATTTT.

V is TRBV20-1 and J is TRBJ2-1; D not resolved. Germline V gives CDR1 DFQATT, CDR2 SNEGSKA (reference sequence). The V end lost 6 bases, the J end lost 5 bases, and 8 bases lay between the germline ends. The CDR3 spans 11 residues. The CDR3 region has the DNA TGCAGTGCGGGGTCACACAATGAGCAGTTCTTC. This codes for CSAGSHNEQFF.

The chain links TRBV18 to TRBJ1-1; D possibly corresponds to TRBD1 (5 bases). The germline V gene has CDR1 KGHSH and CDR2 LQKENI. The CDR3 contains 15 residues. V lost 0 bases, J lost 5 bases, and 13 bases lay in between. The CDR3 sequence: CASSPPGQGRTEAFF. DNA of the CDR3: TGTGCCAGCTCACCACCGGGGCAGGGCCGAACTGAAGCTTTCTTT.

This clone was seen only once. This sequence joins TRBV28 and TRBJ2-3; TRBD2 aligns across 11 bases. Germline trimming cut 4 bases from V and 0 bases from J; bases unmatched to any gene: 3. CDR3 length: 16 residues. Germline V gives CDR1 MDHEN, CDR2 SYDVKM. The CDR3 loop is CASSSLAGGSTDTQYF. Written as DNA, the CDR3 is TGTGCCAGCAGTTCCCTAGCGGGAGGTAGCACAGATACGCAGTATTTT.

The chain employs TRBV18 and TRBJ1-5; TRBD1 is a possible D gene (5 bases). Germline V CDR1 and CDR2: KGHSH, LQKENI. The CDR3 is 12 residues long. Trimming removed 9 bases at V and 5 bases at J, with 11 bases between. CDR3 protein: CASRMGDQPQHF. In DNA, the CDR3 is TGTGCCAGTAGAATGGGGGATCAGCCCCAGCATTTT.

The V gene is TRBV19, the J gene TRBJ1-6; perhaps TRBD1 as D (6 bases). This CDR3 has 13 residues. Germline loops: CDR1 LNHDA, CDR2 SQIVND (reference sequence). The V end lost 6 bases, the J end lost 7 bases, and 10 bases lay between the germline ends. DNA of the CDR3: TGTGCCAGTAGGGACCAGGGGAATTCACCCCTCCACTTT. Encoded protein: CASRDQGNSPLHF.

V gene TRBV4-2 combines with J gene TRBJ2-1; 8 positions match TRBD1. In germline, CDR1 is LGHNA, CDR2 YNFKEQ. The J segment lost 1 base and the V segment lost 4 bases, leaving 3 bases of the junction unmatched. This CDR3 comprises 15 residues. The CDR3 nucleotides are TGTGCCAGCAGCCCAGGGGGCGGATCCTACAATGAGCAGTTCTTC. It specifies CASSPGGGSYNEQFF.